This T cell receptor (beta chain) was recorded in a study of regulatory T cells in long-lasting Graves disease. The time point was: newly diagnosed GD, antithyroid drugs for less than 3 months. Following extraction of RNA from PBMCs, that RNA was used to make the TCR library. Study conclusions and caveats: Favored usage of TRBV28, TRBJ1-2 and TRBJ2-5 was recorded in persistent disease. Peripheral blood alone, not thyroid tissue, underwent study. Patients with persistent disease shared 2,741 public clonotypes, outpacing the roughly 1,000 shared by new patients.

With respect to this clonotype: Its antigen is not known.

V was clipped by 6 bases and J by 8 bases; unmatched bases: 6. Germline V gene data show CDR1 as DFQATT and CDR2 as SNEGSKA (reference sequence). This CDR3 has 13 residues. Construction of the TCR beta libraries employed iRepertoire HTBI primers in conjunction with Arm-PCR of CDR3 regions. Each CDR3 protein is one row after TCRdb ran MiXCR on the multiplex PCR reads. The sample has 600,000 to 650,000 distinct CDR3 sequences; 16% are singletons. This same sample was also taken into another study, of T cells in Graves' hyperthyroidism and ophthalmopathy.

The source is a woman in her twenties or thirties with Graves disease. The chain joins TRBV20-1 to TRBJ2-1, with 11 bases lining up with TRBD1. This specimen consisted of peripheral blood mononuclear cells (PBMCs), obtained at new diagnosis, from a patient treated with antithyroid drugs. The CDR3 nucleotides read TGCAGTGCCCCGGGACAGGGGGTCTATGAGCAGTTCTTC. Amino acids: CSAPGQGVYEQFF.